Shown below are 5 T cell receptor beta chains from a single sample sequenced in a study of cytomegalovirus exposure and HLA in healthy donors (dated by TCRdb to 2017 to 2019). Library creation used the immunoSEQ multiplex PCR assay. A mixture of 60 forward primers for TCR Vbeta segments and 13 reverse primers for TCR Jbeta segments was used in the multiplex PCR. TCRdb obtained this table from immuneACCESS and retained in-frame rearrangements with V and J assigned. These tables miss some clones; where compared with another copy, unresolved V genes account for less than half of the shortfall, and the remainder is unexplained. Present in this sample are more than 140,000 clones, about 80% of which were seen just once. The biggest ten clones account for about 0.66% of the sample. Material for sequencing was PBMCs. The receptors derive from a male donor in good health and CMV-seronegative.

CDR3 in amino acids: CASSPRTSGSNEQFF. CDR3 DNA sequence: TGTGCCAGCAGCCCCAGGACTAGCGGGTCCAATGAGCAGTTCTTC. This sequence joins TRBV2 and TRBJ2-1; 11 bases line up with TRBD2. Germline V lookup: CDR1 SNHLY, CDR2 FYNNEI. There are 15 residues in the CDR3. The V gene end was trimmed by 6 bases and the J gene end by 6 bases; junction bases not matched to a gene: 7.

Comment on this clone: Compared with germline, one end of the junction differs, possibly owing to a read error. This sample also contains other DNA sequences that code for the same CDR3. The chain joins TRBV27 to TRBJ1-2; D perhaps matches TRBD1 (5 bases). Germline CDR1 and CDR2: MNHEY and SMNVEV (reference sequence). The CDR3 is 14 amino acids. This CDR3 reads CASSSPGQGGGYTF. CDR3 sequence (DNA): TGCGCCAGCAGTTCCCCGGGGCAGGGAGGTGGCTACACCTTC.

J is TRBJ2-3 and V is TRBV6-6, with TRBD2 matching over 10 bases. The ends lost 8 bases at V and 6 bases at J; junction bases unmatched: 5. CDR1 MNHNY and CDR2 SVGAGI come from the germline V gene (reference sequence). This CDR3 spans 13 amino acids. CDR3 residues: CASERGGRDTQYF. The CDR3 DNA reads as TGTGCCAGCGAGCGGGGGGGCCGGGATACGCAGTATTTT.

The chain combines TRBV25-1 with TRBJ1-5; a possible D gene is TRBD1 (5 bases). With 5 bases removed from V and 4 bases from J, the gap between germline ends came to 12 bases. Germline-derived CDR1 and CDR2 are MGHDK and SYGVNS. CDR3 length: 14 residues. CDR3 loop: CASSLGGSNQPQHF. The CDR3 DNA reads as TGTGCCAGCAGTCTCGGGGGTAGTAATCAGCCCCAGCATTTT.

This clone was counted between two and nine times. In the same sample, other DNA sequences code for this CDR3. The chain joins TRBV30 to TRBJ2-3, with 15 bases lining up with TRBD2. Germline-derived CDR1 and CDR2 are GTSNPN and SVGIG (reference sequence). This CDR3 has 13 amino acids. The CDR3 region is CARTSGGADTQYF. CDR3 coding DNA: TGTGCGCGGACTAGCGGGGGGGCGGATACGCAGTATTTT. Full variable domain (rest looked up from reference TRBV30 and TRBJ2-3): SQTIHQWPATLVQPVGSPLSLECTVEGTSNPNLYWYRQAAGRGLQLLFYSVGIGQISSEVPQNLSASRPQDRQFILSSKKLLLSDSGFYLCARTSGGADTQYFGPGTRLTVL.